The sequence of this T cell receptor (beta chain) was determined in a study of shared clonotypes between healthy human individuals. General observations from the study: The authors expected sequencing depth to affect clonotype sharing among donors.

Germline CDR1 is GTSNPN and CDR2 is SVGIG (reference sequence). This CDR3 has 13 amino acids. V lost 1 base and J 7 bases, leaving 13 bases between the germline ends. A note on this clone: Its antigen is unknown.

Caucasian adults living in Nashville, Tennessee, provided all samples. Clones were read by immunoSEQ multiplex PCR, and TCRdb kept only the in-frame ones, dropping some. The table records over a million clones, around four fifths of them present only once. The clonotype comes from a man aged 18 to 30 in good health. The specimen sequenced was memory CD4+ T cells sorted from blood. Subset here: CD45RA-negative fraction. The chain couples TRBV30 to TRBJ2-5; no clear D. The chain's CDR3 is CAWSGVPQWTQYF. CDR3 nucleotide sequence: TGTGCCTGGAGTGGGGTCCCACAGTGGACCCAGTACTTC.